A selection of T cell receptor beta chains follows, all from one sample in a study of patients and donors after allogeneic stem cell transplantation. TCRdb re-called the RT-PCR reads through MiXCR, storing one row per CDR3 protein. The sample has 90,000 to 120,000 distinct CDR3 sequences, roughly 35% seen once. The sequencing sample was made of blood, either unsorted or a sorted T cell fraction (not recorded which). The receptors originated from a human donor who was either an allogeneic HSCT recipient or a stem cell or donor lymphocyte infusion donor (not recorded which). It is not recorded whose cells these are; they may come from a transplant donor. Each CDR3 is given with its conserved first and last residue. A D gene is named only where the DNA matches it firmly. Size tells how often a clone was seen (once, few, many) or the class of an expanded clone, and some rows leave it out.

>.|TRBV10-3|TRBJ2-1|.
TGTGCCATCAGTGAGTCCATGGTTGGGCAACCAAGTGAGCAGTTCTTC
CAISESMVGQPSEQFF
>.|TRBV5-1|TRBJ1-2|.
TGCGCCAGCAGCTCGAAGGGAAGAGGGGGCTACACCTTC
CASSSKGRGGYTF
>.|TRBV28|TRBJ1-1|TRBD1
TGTGCCAGCAGTTTATGGGCAGGGGGCACTGAAGCTTTCTTT
CASSLWAGGTEAFF
>few|TRBV19|TRBJ1-2|TRBD1
TGTGCCAGTAGTTCACGACAGGGCTCTGGCTACACCTTC
CASSSRQGSGYTF
>.|TRBV20-1|TRBJ1-1|.
TGCAGTGTTTTAGGGGCCAACAGAATCCTCACTGAAGCTTTCTTT
CSVLGANRILTEAFF
>once|TRBV30|TRBJ2-4|.
TGTGCCTGGGGACAGGGAGGGGGAGCCAAAAACATTCAGTACTTC
CAWGQGGGAKNIQYF
>.|TRBV20-1|TRBJ2-2|TRBD1
TGCAGTGCTAGAGATAGGACAGGGGCTACGAACACCGGGGAGCTGTTTTTT
CSARDRTGATNTGELFF
>.|TRBV20-1|TRBJ2-3|TRBD1
TGCAGTGCCGGCGGACAGGGCTTCAATACGCAGTATTTT
CSAGGQGFNTQYF
>few|TRBV6-1|TRBJ1-1|TRBD1
TGTGCCAGCAGAAGGCAGGGGGCGTTGGACACTGAAGCTTTCTTT
CASRRQGALDTEAFF
>.|TRBV7-9|TRBJ2-7|TRBD1
TGTGCCAGCAGCCCACAGGGGGCGTACGAGCAGTACTTC
CASSPQGAYEQYF
>.|TRBV20-1|TRBJ1-6|.
TGCAGTGCTAGGCTCAGGGGCAGCTCCTATAATTCACCCCTCCACTTT
CSARLRGSSYNSPLHF
>.|TRBV7-2|TRBJ2-5|.
TGTGCCAGCAGCCCGCGGACTGGGTGGGAGACCCAGTACTTC
CASSPRTGWETQYF
>few|TRBV28|TRBJ1-2|.
TGTGCCAGCAGTCCAATCCCCCTTGGCTACACCTTC
CASSPIPLGYTF
>.|TRBV3-1|TRBJ2-3|TRBD2
TGTGCCAGCAGCCAAGCTGGGACTAGCGTCACAGATACGCAGTATTTT
CASSQAGTSVTDTQYF
>.|TRBV14|TRBJ2-5|.
TGTGCCAGCAGCCAAGCGCTAGCGCCTTGGGAGACCCAGTACTTC
CASSQALAPWETQYF
>.|TRBV18|TRBJ2-5|TRBD2
TGTGCCAGCTCACCAAATAGCGGGAGCCAAGAGACCCAGTACTTC
CASSPNSGSQETQYF
>few|TRBV28|TRBJ1-1|.
TGTGCCAGCAGTCTGGAGACAACTGCTTTGAACACTGAAGCTTTCTTT
CASSLETTALNTEAFF
>few|TRBV7-8|TRBJ1-5|.
TGTGCCACCGATTCCGAACAGGGCATAGTTCAGCCCCAGCATTTT
CATDSEQGIVQPQHF
>.|TRBV12-3/TRBV12-4|TRBJ2-7|.
TGTGCCAGCAGTCCCCAACATTACGAGCAGTACTTC
CASSPQHYEQYF
>.|TRBV20-1|TRBJ2-3|.
TGCAGTGCTAGAGAGGGGACTTTCGATACGCAGTATTTT
CSAREGTFDTQYF
>.|TRBV20-1|TRBJ2-3|TRBD2
TGCAGTGCTATACCTCTAGCGGGAGGGGATACGCAGTATTTT
CSAIPLAGGDTQYF
>few|TRBV20-1|TRBJ2-7|.
TGCAGTGCTAGCCCCCACAGGGACGAGCAGTACTTC
CSASPHRDEQYF
>.|TRBV24-1|TRBJ1-1|.
TGTGCCACCAGTGCCGGGGCTGGTGGCACTGAAGCTTTCTTT
CATSAGAGGTEAFF
>once|TRBV6-2/TRBV6-3|TRBJ2-5|TRBD2
TGTGCCAGCAGTTACGGGACTAGCAGGGAGACCCAGTACTTC
CASSYGTSRETQYF
>many|TRBV3-1|TRBJ2-7|.
TGTGCCAGCAGCCAGTTGACAGGCTACGAGCAGTACTTC
CASSQLTGYEQYF
>few|TRBV20-1|TRBJ1-6|TRBD1
TGCAGTGCTAGAACAGGGGCCCATTCACCCCTCCACTTT
CSARTGAHSPLHF
>.|TRBV6-5|TRBJ2-3|.
TGTGCCAGCGCTTACGGTGGCCAGGGATTGGATACGCAGTATTTT
CASAYGGQGLDTQYF
>.|TRBV7-8|TRBJ1-1|.
TGTGCCAGCCAAAGCGGAGCGAAGAACACTGAAGCTTTCTTT
CASQSGAKNTEAFF
>.|TRBV5-1|TRBJ1-5|TRBD1
TGCGCCAGCAGGATGGGGACAGGGGCCAATCAGCCCCAGCATTTT
CASRMGTGANQPQHF
>.|TRBV24-1|TRBJ2-1|TRBD2
TGTGCCACCAGAAAGAGCGGGAGGAAGGACAATGAGCAGTTCTTC
CATRKSGRKDNEQFF
>.|TRBV25-1|TRBJ1-2|TRBD1
TGTGCCAGCAGCTACAGGGGAGATGATGGCTACACCTTC
CASSYRGDDGYTF
>many|TRBV15|TRBJ1-6|.
TGTGCCACCAGCAGAGATCGAGGGAATTCACCCCTCCACTTT
CATSRDRGNSPLHF
>.|TRBV7-9|TRBJ2-2|TRBD2
TGTGCCAGCAGCCCGTTAGCGGGAGGGCCTGCCGGGGAGCTGTTTTTT
CASSPLAGGPAGELFF
>.|TRBV29-1|TRBJ2-7|.
TGCAGCATTTTTGGGGGATCCTACGAGCAGTACTTC
CSIFGGSYEQYF
>few|TRBV7-2|TRBJ1-1|.
TGTGCCAGCAGCTTAACACAGGGAGCAAGGACTGAAGCTTTCTTT
CASSLTQGARTEAFF
>.|TRBV20-1|TRBJ1-1|TRBD1
TGCAGTGCTCAGGGGGTGAGAGCTTTCTTT
CSAQGVRAFF
>.|TRBV3-1|TRBJ2-7|TRBD1
TGTGCCAGCAGCCTCTCCGGGACAGGTGATTACGAGCAGTACTTC
CASSLSGTGDYEQYF
>.|TRBV2|TRBJ2-7|TRBD2
TGTGCCAGCAGTCCGGGACTAGCGGGAGATCCCGAGCAGTACTTC
CASSPGLAGDPEQYF
>few|TRBV11-3|TRBJ1-6|TRBD1
TGTGCCAGCAGCTTAGGGGACAGAGAAAATTCACCCCTCCACTTT
CASSLGDRENSPLHF
>few|TRBV28|TRBJ2-7|TRBD1
TGTGCCAGCACCCAGACAGGGGACTACGAGCAGTACTTC
CASTQTGDYEQYF
>.|TRBV12-3/TRBV12-4|TRBJ2-4|.
TGTGCCAGCAGTTTAGCGGCAGGTTGGAACATTCAGTACTTC
CASSLAAGWNIQYF
>.|TRBV27|TRBJ2-4|.
TGTGCCAGCAGTCGTTTACAAGGCATTCAGTACTTC
CASSRLQGIQYF
>.|TRBV10-3|TRBJ2-5|.
TGTGCCATCAGTGAGGGGACTGTGGGAGAGACCCAGTACTTC
CAISEGTVGETQYF
>few|TRBV29-1|TRBJ1-1|TRBD1
TGCAGCGCAAAGGACAGGACGAACACTGAAGCTTTCTTT
CSAKDRTNTEAFF
>.|TRBV24-1|TRBJ2-1|TRBD2
TGTGCCACCAGTGATTTAGCGGGAAACAATGAGCAGTTCTTC
CATSDLAGNNEQFF
>few|TRBV27|TRBJ2-7|.
TGTGCCAGCAGTACCCCGGGGGCGCAGTACTTC
CASSTPGAQYF
>few|TRBV5-1|TRBJ2-7|.
TGCGCCAGCACCCTCGATGGGGGCACGTCCTACGAGCAGTACTTC
CASTLDGGTSYEQYF
>few|TRBV7-2|TRBJ2-5|TRBD1
TGTGCCAGCAGCCATGACAGGGCCCAAGAGACCCAGTACTTC
CASSHDRAQETQYF
>.|TRBV20-1|TRBJ1-2|.
TGCAGTGCCCCGACACCTCACGGGTATGGCTACACCTTC
CSAPTPHGYGYTF
>.|TRBV20-1|TRBJ2-1|TRBD2
TGCAGTGCTAGAGATTCCCTCAATCTAGCGGGTATTGTGCAGTTCTTC
CSARDSLNLAGIVQFF
>few|TRBV29-1|TRBJ1-4|.
TGCAGCGCGGGGGGACCCCGCGGTGCAACTAATGAAAAACTGTTTTTT
CSAGGPRGATNEKLFF
>few|TRBV20-1|TRBJ1-6|.
TGCAGTGCTAGAACAGGGTGGAATTCACCCCTCCACTTT
CSARTGWNSPLHF
>.|TRBV20-1|TRBJ2-7|TRBD1
TGCAGTGCTAGGCCGGACAGGAGGCAATCCGAGCAGTACTTC
CSARPDRRQSEQYF